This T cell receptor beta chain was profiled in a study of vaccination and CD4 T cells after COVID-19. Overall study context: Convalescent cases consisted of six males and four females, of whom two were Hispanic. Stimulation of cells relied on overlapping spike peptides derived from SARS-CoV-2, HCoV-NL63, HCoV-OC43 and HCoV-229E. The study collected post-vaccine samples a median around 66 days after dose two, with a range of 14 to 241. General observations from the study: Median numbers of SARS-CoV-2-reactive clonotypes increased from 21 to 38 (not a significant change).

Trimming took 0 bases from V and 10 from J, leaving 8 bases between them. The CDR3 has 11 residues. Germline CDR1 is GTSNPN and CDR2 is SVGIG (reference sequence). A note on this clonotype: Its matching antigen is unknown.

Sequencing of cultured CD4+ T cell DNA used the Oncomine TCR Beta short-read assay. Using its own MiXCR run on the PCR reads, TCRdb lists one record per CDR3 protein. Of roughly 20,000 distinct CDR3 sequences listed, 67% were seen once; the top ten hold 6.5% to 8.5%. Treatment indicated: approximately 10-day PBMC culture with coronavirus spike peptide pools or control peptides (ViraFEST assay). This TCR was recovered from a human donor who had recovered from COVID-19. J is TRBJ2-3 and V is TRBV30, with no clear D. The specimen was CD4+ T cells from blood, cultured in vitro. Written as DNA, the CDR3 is TGTGCCTGGAGTGTACCGGGTTCGCAGTATTTT. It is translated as CAWSVPGSQYF.